This T cell receptor beta chain originates from a study of blood T cells in healthy people across ages (dated by TCRdb to about 2015). In terms of the full investigation: In model experiments, roughly one uniquely barcoded TCR beta cDNA molecule per two T cells was captured by template switching. Age-related changes in TCR beta repertoire diversity were measured in the study by deep sequencing normalized with unique cDNA molecular identifiers. Four age groups were formed from the donors: young (average 16 years), middle-aged (less than 40), aged (approximately 60) and long-lived (about 80). To avoid experimental bias, donors of different ages were spread randomly across the sequencing lanes. The study analyzed two additional independent replicas of 1 million unique cDNA reads from the same blood draw for two donors, one aged 18 to 29 and one aged 80 or older.

What the work shows at the level of the full study, not this receptor alone: Since profiling was done on bulk unsorted PBMCs, naive and antigen-experienced compartments could not be conclusively compared. Observed TCR beta diversity correlated strongly with the percentage of naive T cells measured by flow cytometry. Compared with the aged group, more naive CD4+ T cells, fewer expanded clones and increased TCR diversity were shown by the long-lived group, suggesting age selection. Observed TCR beta diversity per million T cells fell roughly linearly with age, and a significant reduction was already apparent by age about 36. Estimates of total diversity based on one million sequenced T cells were considered lower bounds and underestimates. Because donor CMV infection status was unknown, age-related changes in expanded clonotypes were potentially confounded.

Note on this clonotype: Its specific antigen is unknown. No much larger clone exists at a distance of one base, and base qualities are not known.

The donors were 40 or so Caucasian individuals from Russia, aged roughly 6 to 90 years, who were systemically healthy. Approximately 9.3 milliliters of peripheral blood were drawn from each donor into EDTA-treated Vacutainer tubes. Ficoll-Paque density-gradient centrifugation was used to isolate PBMCs, with at least 7 million per sample. Trizol reagent was used to extract total RNA from the PBMCs, yielding at least 5 micrograms per sample. The percentages of naive CD45RAhigh/CD27high T cells were determined by flow cytometry on a PBMC aliquot from every donor. Libraries were constructed by 5' RACE. The instrument given in TCRdb is Illumina HiSeq 2500. A second PCR of roughly 7 to 11 cycles was performed with a sample-barcoded 5' primer and a J-beta primer mix. A template-switch 5' adaptor carrying 12 random nucleotides introduced a unique molecular identifier onto each TCR beta cDNA molecule. Each sample yielded at least 3 million CDR3-containing paired-end reads. All of the RNA was converted into first-strand cDNA using the Mint cDNA synthesis kit, with a TRBC-specific oligonucleotide serving as the primer. Following uracil-DNA glycosylase treatment, a first 18-cycle PCR with universal primers M1SS and BC2_uni_R was performed on all cDNA. The authors' analysis ran thus. Normalization of each sample was performed by random selection of 1 million high-quality reads, each carrying a distinct molecular identifier. Instead of being binned into consensus sequences, reads that shared molecular identifiers were thrown out. MiTCR, run with a Q25 quality threshold and the strictest error-elimination algorithm, handled CDR3 identification, clonotype clustering and error correction. Lower-bound total TCR beta diversity was estimated with a nonparametric unseen species model using Euler transformation. TCRdb reanalyzed the raw reads on its own, using fastp at Q25 for trimming and MiXCR for clone calling, and kept in-frame beta chains. Records with the same CDR3 protein are collapsed into one entry carrying the most frequent genes and DNA. The V and J calls here are based on TCRdb, not the publication. Recorded for this sample are roughly 930,000 distinct CDR3 sequences; around 48% of them occurred a single time. Jointly, the top ten make up about an eighth of the sample.

Material: blood. The origin of this receptor is a man aged 30 to 39 in good health.

The CDR3 has the sequence CASSSRGDYGYTF. The DNA sequence follows: TGTGCCAGCAGCTCGAGGGGGGACTATGGCTACACCTTC. This receptor chain uses TRBV12-3 or TRBV12-4 and TRBJ1-2; a tentative D match to TRBD1 spans 6 bases. Trimming removed 6 bases from V and 3 bases from J, leaving 11 bases between the germline ends. From its cysteine to its phenylalanine, the CDR3 spans 13 amino acids. Only CDR3 DNA remains: 39 bases, in frame from the first base.